This is a list of T cell receptor beta chains from one sample in a study of human T cells and chemical hapten exposure. TCRdb re-analysed the RACE reads in MiXCR, keeping a single row per CDR3 protein. The profile shows under 75,000 distinct CDR3 sequences, roughly 10% of them singletons. The sample consisted of whole blood, taken in connection with sensitization to the hapten diphenylcyclopropenone (DPC). The receptors stem from a woman aged 45 to 65 with alopecia areata. Some clones in this sample may be carry-over from other donors' samples. Each CDR3 is given with its conserved first and last residue. A D gene is named only where the DNA matches it firmly. Some rows have no size entry. The others give once, few or many, or a class for an expanded clone.

V gene: TRBV2; J gene: TRBJ1-1; clone size: many; D gene: -; CDR3 protein: CASSPRPVAEAFF; CDR3 DNA: TGTGCCAGCAGCCCACGCCCCGTGGCTGAAGCTTTCTTT
V gene: TRBV28; J gene: TRBJ1-2; clone size: many; D gene: -; CDR3 protein: CASGRDLNYGYTF; CDR3 DNA: TGTGCCAGCGGCCGGGATTTAAACTATGGCTACACCTTC
V gene: TRBV28; J gene: TRBJ2-7; clone size: few; D gene: -; CDR3 protein: CASSDGPWQYF; CDR3 DNA: TGTGCCAGCAGTGATGGACCTTGGCAGTACTTC
V gene: TRBV6-1; J gene: TRBJ2-3; clone size: -; D gene: -; CDR3 protein: CASSEIPGVDTQYF; CDR3 DNA: TGTGCCAGCAGTGAAATACCCGGGGTGGATACGCAGTATTTT
V gene: TRBV29-1; J gene: TRBJ1-1; clone size: many; D gene: -; CDR3 protein: CSVEAPGVSAFF; CDR3 DNA: TGCAGCGTTGAAGCTCCAGGGGTTTCAGCTTTCTTT
V gene: TRBV21-1; J gene: TRBJ2-1; clone size: few; D gene: -; CDR3 protein: CASSKDFLAEDYNEQFF; CDR3 DNA: TGTGCCAGCAGCAAAGATTTTCTAGCGGAGGACTACAATGAGCAGTTCTTC
V gene: TRBV6-1; J gene: TRBJ1-5; clone size: few; D gene: -; CDR3 protein: CASSEDQPQHF; CDR3 DNA: TGTGCCAGCAGTGAAGACCAGCCCCAGCATTTT
V gene: TRBV29-1; J gene: TRBJ1-5; clone size: few; D gene: -; CDR3 protein: CSVKEPIQPQHF; CDR3 DNA: TGCAGCGTGAAGGAACCCATTCAGCCCCAGCATTTT
V gene: TRBV5-1; J gene: TRBJ2-1; clone size: few; D gene: -; CDR3 protein: CASSRTGNEQFF; CDR3 DNA: TGCGCCAGCAGCCGTACAGGGAATGAGCAGTTCTTC
V gene: TRBV6-6; J gene: TRBJ1-1; clone size: -; D gene: -; CDR3 protein: CASSYKYRTEAFF; CDR3 DNA: TGTGCCAGCAGTTACAAATACCGCACTGAAGCTTTCTTT
V gene: TRBV7-2; J gene: TRBJ2-1; clone size: many; D gene: -; CDR3 protein: CASSLALGLTNNEQFF; CDR3 DNA: TGTGCCAGCAGCTTAGCTCTGGGACTTACAAACAATGAGCAGTTCTTC
V gene: TRBV12-3/TRBV12-4; J gene: TRBJ2-7; clone size: many; D gene: TRBD2; CDR3 protein: CASSPGGGRDYEQYF; CDR3 DNA: TGTGCCAGCAGCCCTGGGGGAGGGCGAGATTACGAGCAGTACTTC
V gene: TRBV29-1; J gene: TRBJ2-3; clone size: -; D gene: -; CDR3 protein: CSVSPLTSGADTQYF; CDR3 DNA: TGCAGCGTTTCCCCTCTTACATCCGGGGCAGATACGCAGTATTTT
V gene: TRBV11-2; J gene: TRBJ2-7; clone size: -; D gene: TRBD2; CDR3 protein: CASSPGTSVTHEQYF; CDR3 DNA: TGTGCCAGCAGCCCTGGGACTAGCGTAACCCACGAGCAGTACTTC
V gene: TRBV27; J gene: TRBJ2-1; clone size: many; D gene: -; CDR3 protein: CASSFRKGGNEQFF; CDR3 DNA: TGTGCCAGCAGCTTTAGAAAAGGGGGCAATGAGCAGTTCTTC
V gene: TRBV7-9; J gene: TRBJ1-2; clone size: many; D gene: -; CDR3 protein: CASSPPLQGYTF; CDR3 DNA: TGTGCCAGCAGCCCCCCTTTACAGGGCTACACCTTC
V gene: TRBV2; J gene: TRBJ2-2; clone size: many; D gene: TRBD2; CDR3 protein: CASEKEAGVVTGELFF; CDR3 DNA: TGTGCCAGCGAGAAGGAAGCGGGAGTAGTCACCGGGGAGCTGTTTTTT
V gene: TRBV28; J gene: TRBJ2-7; clone size: once; D gene: -; CDR3 protein: CASSLWSAGQYF; CDR3 DNA: TGTGCCAGCAGTTTATGGTCGGCAGGGCAGTACTTC
V gene: TRBV28; J gene: TRBJ2-3; clone size: -; D gene: -; CDR3 protein: CASSFSISTDTQYF; CDR3 DNA: TGTGCCAGCAGTTTTTCGATTAGCACAGATACGCAGTATTTT
V gene: TRBV6-2/TRBV6-3; J gene: TRBJ1-2; clone size: few; D gene: -; CDR3 protein: CASSYDGPYGYTF; CDR3 DNA: TGTGCCAGCAGTTACGACGGCCCCTATGGCTACACCTTC
V gene: TRBV29-1; J gene: TRBJ2-3; clone size: few; D gene: TRBD1; CDR3 protein: CSVGQGLSTDTQYF; CDR3 DNA: TGCAGCGTAGGACAGGGGCTCAGCACAGATACGCAGTATTTT
V gene: TRBV3-1; J gene: TRBJ1-5; clone size: many; D gene: -; CDR3 protein: CASSQVGGVSNQPQHF; CDR3 DNA: TGTGCCAGCAGCCAAGTTGGGGGGGTTAGCAATCAGCCCCAGCATTTT
V gene: TRBV12-3/TRBV12-4; J gene: TRBJ1-2; clone size: few; D gene: -; CDR3 protein: CASSLDTNYGYTF; CDR3 DNA: TGTGCCAGCAGTTTAGACACCAACTATGGCTACACCTTC
V gene: TRBV12-3/TRBV12-4; J gene: TRBJ1-1; clone size: many; D gene: -; CDR3 protein: CASSPSDQPEAFF; CDR3 DNA: TGTGCCAGCAGTCCCTCGGATCAGCCTGAAGCTTTCTTT
V gene: TRBV29-1; J gene: TRBJ2-5; clone size: many; D gene: TRBD2; CDR3 protein: CSVELSTSGRETQYF; CDR3 DNA: TGCAGCGTTGAGCTGTCGACTAGCGGGAGAGAGACCCAGTACTTC
V gene: TRBV7-2; J gene: TRBJ2-7; clone size: many; D gene: -; CDR3 protein: CASSAQLSEKQYF; CDR3 DNA: TGTGCCAGCAGCGCGCAGTTATCAGAAAAGCAGTACTTC
V gene: TRBV6-5; J gene: TRBJ2-3; clone size: few; D gene: -; CDR3 protein: CASRYREVADTQYF; CDR3 DNA: TGTGCCAGCAGGTACAGGGAAGTGGCAGATACGCAGTATTTT
V gene: TRBV10-3; J gene: TRBJ1-3; clone size: many; D gene: TRBD1; CDR3 protein: CAISQGQGEVDGNTIYF; CDR3 DNA: TGTGCCATCAGCCAAGGACAGGGGGAAGTAGATGGAAACACCATATATTTT
V gene: TRBV9; J gene: TRBJ1-1; clone size: -; D gene: -; CDR3 protein: CASSAQRMNTEAFF; CDR3 DNA: TGTGCCAGCAGCGCACAGCGCATGAACACTGAAGCTTTCTTT
V gene: TRBV20-1; J gene: TRBJ2-3; clone size: many; D gene: -; CDR3 protein: CSARDLGLQGTQYF; CDR3 DNA: TGCAGTGCTAGAGATCTGGGACTACAGGGTACGCAGTATTTT
V gene: TRBV20-1; J gene: TRBJ1-5; clone size: -; D gene: -; CDR3 protein: CSATDTGDQPQHF; CDR3 DNA: TGCAGTGCGACGGACACTGGGGATCAGCCCCAGCATTTT
V gene: TRBV11-3; J gene: TRBJ2-7; clone size: -; D gene: -; CDR3 protein: CASSSAAGAREQYF; CDR3 DNA: TGTGCCAGCAGCTCCGCGGCGGGGGCTCGCGAGCAGTACTTC
V gene: TRBV4-3; J gene: TRBJ1-2; clone size: few; D gene: -; CDR3 protein: CASSQDGIGASTF; CDR3 DNA: TGCGCCAGCAGCCAAGATGGGATAGGGGCGAGCACCTTC
V gene: TRBV11-2; J gene: TRBJ1-2; clone size: -; D gene: TRBD1; CDR3 protein: CASSSGTGAGYTF; CDR3 DNA: TGTGCCAGCAGCTCCGGGACAGGGGCCGGCTACACCTTC
V gene: TRBV10-3; J gene: TRBJ1-2; clone size: many; D gene: -; CDR3 protein: CAISERPTAGYTF; CDR3 DNA: TGTGCCATCAGTGAAAGGCCCACGGCTGGCTACACCTTC
V gene: TRBV29-1; J gene: TRBJ1-5; clone size: few; D gene: -; CDR3 protein: CSVAFTNSNQPQHF; CDR3 DNA: TGCAGCGTTGCCTTCACAAATAGCAATCAGCCCCAGCATTTT
V gene: TRBV9; J gene: TRBJ1-3; clone size: -; D gene: -; CDR3 protein: CASSSHTGVSGNTIYF; CDR3 DNA: TGTGCCAGCAGCAGCCATACAGGCGTCTCTGGAAACACCATATATTTT
V gene: TRBV29-1; J gene: TRBJ2-7; clone size: few; D gene: -; CDR3 protein: CSAFLTENYEQYF; CDR3 DNA: TGCAGCGCTTTTCTGACGGAGAACTACGAGCAGTACTTC
V gene: TRBV6-1; J gene: TRBJ1-6; clone size: -; D gene: -; CDR3 protein: CASSEGWNSPLHF; CDR3 DNA: TGTGCCAGCAGTGAAGGGTGGAATTCACCCCTCCACTTT
V gene: TRBV2; J gene: TRBJ2-3; clone size: -; D gene: -; CDR3 protein: CASSAQRAPDTQYF; CDR3 DNA: TGTGCCAGCAGTGCCCAGCGGGCCCCAGATACGCAGTATTTT
V gene: TRBV28; J gene: TRBJ1-4; clone size: many; D gene: TRBD1; CDR3 protein: CASRETGMSEKLFF; CDR3 DNA: TGTGCCAGCAGGGAGACAGGGATGTCAGAAAAACTGTTTTTT
V gene: TRBV20-1; J gene: TRBJ2-4; clone size: many; D gene: -; CDR3 protein: CSASERGRSAKNIQYF; CDR3 DNA: TGCAGTGCTAGCGAAAGAGGTCGGTCGGCCAAAAACATTCAGTACTTC
V gene: TRBV20-1; J gene: TRBJ2-7; clone size: many; D gene: -; CDR3 protein: CSGRRAGYEQYF; CDR3 DNA: TGCAGTGGCCGCCGGGCCGGGTACGAGCAGTACTTC
V gene: TRBV20-1; J gene: TRBJ2-4; clone size: few; D gene: -; CDR3 protein: CSERAAGALAKNIQYF; CDR3 DNA: TGCAGTGAAAGAGCGGCGGGGGCCTTAGCCAAAAACATTCAGTACTTC
V gene: TRBV18; J gene: TRBJ2-7; clone size: few; D gene: TRBD2; CDR3 protein: CASSPQGGFHEQYF; CDR3 DNA: TGTGCCAGCTCACCACAGGGAGGGTTCCACGAGCAGTACTTC
V gene: TRBV3-1; J gene: TRBJ2-3; clone size: few; D gene: -; CDR3 protein: CASSQDRGTDTQYF; CDR3 DNA: TGTGCCAGCAGCCAAGATCGGGGCACAGATACGCAGTATTTT
V gene: TRBV29-1; J gene: TRBJ1-1; clone size: -; D gene: -; CDR3 protein: CSVADPLTEAFF; CDR3 DNA: TGCAGCGTAGCGGACCCCCTCACTGAAGCTTTCTTT
V gene: TRBV29-1; J gene: TRBJ2-2; clone size: -; D gene: TRBD2; CDR3 protein: CSVVASGGRTGELFF; CDR3 DNA: TGCAGCGTTGTGGCTAGCGGGGGGCGCACCGGGGAGCTGTTTTTT
V gene: TRBV10-3; J gene: TRBJ1-2; clone size: many; D gene: -; CDR3 protein: CAISPRLGGFTF; CDR3 DNA: TGTGCCATCAGTCCTCGTTTAGGGGGATTCACCTTC
V gene: TRBV5-1; J gene: TRBJ2-7; clone size: many; D gene: TRBD1; CDR3 protein: CASSSNRGDPHEQYF; CDR3 DNA: TGCGCCAGCAGCTCTAACAGGGGGGATCCCCACGAGCAGTACTTC
V gene: TRBV2; J gene: TRBJ2-1; clone size: -; D gene: TRBD2; CDR3 protein: CASSHSGGQYNEQFF; CDR3 DNA: TGTGCCAGCAGCCATAGCGGGGGGCAATACAATGAGCAGTTCTTC
V gene: TRBV3-1; J gene: TRBJ2-1; clone size: many; D gene: TRBD2; CDR3 protein: CASSQLTGTSGRNEQFF; CDR3 DNA: TGTGCCAGCAGCCAGTTAACCGGGACTAGCGGGAGAAATGAGCAGTTCTTC